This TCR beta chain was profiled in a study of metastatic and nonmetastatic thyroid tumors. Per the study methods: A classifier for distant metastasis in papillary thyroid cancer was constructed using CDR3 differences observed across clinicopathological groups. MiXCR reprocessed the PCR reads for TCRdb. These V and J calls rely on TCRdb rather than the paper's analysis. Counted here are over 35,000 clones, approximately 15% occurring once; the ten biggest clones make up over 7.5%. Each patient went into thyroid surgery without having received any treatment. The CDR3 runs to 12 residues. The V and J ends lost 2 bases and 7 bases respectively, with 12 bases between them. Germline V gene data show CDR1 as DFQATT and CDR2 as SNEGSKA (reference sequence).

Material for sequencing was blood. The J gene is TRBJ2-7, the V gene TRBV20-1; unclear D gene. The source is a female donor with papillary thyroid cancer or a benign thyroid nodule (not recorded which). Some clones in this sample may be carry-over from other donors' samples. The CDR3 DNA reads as TGCAGTGCTAGAAGGACCGATGCGGAGCAGTACTTC. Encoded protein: CSARRTDAEQYF.